This is a list of T cell receptor beta chains from one sample in a study of graft-versus-host responses after intestinal transplantation. These receptors lack a known antigen. Sequencing was performed with immunoSEQ multiplex PCR; in TCRdb, only in-frame clones are kept and a portion is missing. This table holds some 130,000 clones, 90% to 95% found once. Sequences were derived from unstimulated CD4+ T cells sorted from spleen or lymph node cells, sampled before intestinal transplant. These receptors were obtained from a human donor who received an intestinal transplant. Each CDR3 is given with its conserved first and last residue. The order of the fields is clone size, V gene, J gene, D gene, CDR3 protein, CDR3 DNA. A D gene is named only where the DNA matches it firmly. The size entry is marked missing in some rows and otherwise reads once, few, many or a size class.

>-|TRBV2|TRBJ2-7|TRBD2
CASRGLAGNEQYF
TGTGCCAGCAGAGGACTAGCGGGAAACGAGCAGTACTTC
>-|TRBV7-9|TRBJ1-1|-
CASSITGNTEAFF
TGTGCCAGCAGTATTACAGGGAACACTGAAGCTTTCTTT
>-|TRBV19|TRBJ2-3|TRBD2
CASSAGRAPDTQYF
TGTGCCAGTAGTGCGGGGAGGGCCCCAGATACGCAGTATTTT
>-|TRBV5-1|TRBJ2-5|-
CASSPGVETQYF
TGCGCCAGCAGTCCGGGGGTGGAGACCCAGTACTTC
>-|TRBV7-9|TRBJ2-1|-
CASSPRTGINEQFF
TGTGCCAGCAGCCCTCGGACCGGGATCAATGAGCAGTTCTTC
>once|TRBV18|TRBJ2-2|-
CASSPDSGNTGELFF
TGTGCCAGCTCACCAGACAGTGGAAACACCGGGGAGCTGTTTTTT
>-|TRBV7-2|TRBJ2-7|TRBD2
CASSSTSLYEQYF
TGTGCCAGCAGTTCGACTAGCCTCTACGAGCAGTACTTC
>-|TRBV19|TRBJ2-1|-
CAHYPPKSSYNEQFF
TGTGCACATTACCCCCCCAAGAGCTCCTACAATGAGCAGTTCTTC
>-|TRBV5-6|TRBJ2-7|TRBD2
CASSYPSGGLDEQYF
TGTGCCAGCAGCTATCCCTCGGGAGGGCTGGACGAGCAGTACTTC
>-|TRBV25-1|TRBJ2-2|TRBD1
CASSELRTGRTGELFF
TGTGCCAGCAGTGAACTACGGACAGGGAGGACCGGGGAGCTGTTTTTT
>-|TRBV7-2|TRBJ2-3|TRBD2
CASSLRVAGKTDTQYF
TGTGCCAGCAGCTTAAGGGTAGCGGGAAAGACAGATACGCAGTATTTT
>-|TRBV7-8|TRBJ2-5|-
CASSLRQAQYF
TGTGCCAGCAGCCTTCGACAGGCCCAGTACTTC
>-|TRBV7-8|TRBJ1-5|-
CASSPSGGIGNQPQHF
TGTGCCAGCAGCCCCTCGGGCGGGATCGGCAATCAGCCCCAGCATTTT
>-|TRBV7-2|TRBJ2-3|TRBD2
CASSLLAGSTDTQYF
TGTGCCAGCAGCTTACTAGCGGGAAGCACAGATACGCAGTATTTT
>-|TRBV30|TRBJ2-2|-
CAWSVEAGELFF
TGTGCCTGGAGTGTAGAAGCCGGGGAGCTGTTTTTT
>-|TRBV7-9|TRBJ1-4|-
CASSRTGYPPAGKLFF
TGTGCCAGCAGCCGTACAGGCTACCCCCCCGCCGGAAAACTGTTTTTT
>-|TRBV25-1|TRBJ1-2|-
CASSEYQGDGYTF
TGTGCCAGCAGTGAATATCAAGGGGACGGCTACACCTTC
>-|TRBV30|TRBJ2-2|-
CAWTSGWSGELFF
TGTGCCTGGACTTCAGGGTGGAGCGGGGAGCTGTTTTTT
>-|TRBV7-8|TRBJ1-1|-
CASSLGGSVEAFF
TGTGCCAGCAGCTTAGGGGGGTCAGTCGAAGCTTTCTTT
>-|TRBV18|TRBJ2-1|TRBD2
CASTGTRSYNEQFF
TGTGCCAGCACCGGGACTAGGTCCTACAATGAGCAGTTCTTC
>-|TRBV7-3|TRBJ2-3|TRBD2
CASSSAGGGADTQYF
TGTGCCAGCAGCTCAGCGGGAGGGGGGGCAGATACGCAGTATTTT
>-|TRBV6-5|TRBJ1-2|-
CASRKNSGSYTF
TGTGCCAGCAGAAAAAACTCGGGGAGCTACACCTTC
>-|TRBV30|TRBJ1-3|-
CAWSRALRNTIYF
TGTGCCTGGAGCAGGGCCCTCAGAAACACCATATATTTT
>-|TRBV7-2|TRBJ2-7|-
CASSLAVDSYEQYF
TGTGCCAGCAGCTTAGCAGTCGATAGCTACGAGCAGTACTTC
>-|TRBV18|TRBJ1-1|-
CASSPRLYRNTEAFF
TGTGCCAGCTCACCACGATTATATAGGAACACTGAAGCTTTCTTT
>once|TRBV4-1|TRBJ1-3|-
CASSQDPPTGAGNTIYF
TGCGCCAGCAGCCAAGATCCCCCGACAGGCGCTGGAAACACCATATATTTT
>-|TRBV7-9|TRBJ2-3|TRBD2
CASSPGLAVTDTQYF
TGTGCCAGCAGCCCGGGACTAGCGGTCACAGATACGCAGTATTTT
>-|TRBV2|TRBJ2-1|TRBD2
CAGTSGRAKSPYNEQFF
TGTGCCGGAACTAGCGGGAGGGCCAAGTCCCCCTACAATGAGCAGTTCTTC
>-|TRBV28|TRBJ1-2|-
CASSSDSYGYTF
TGTGCCAGCAGCTCAGACAGCTATGGCTACACCTTC
>-|TRBV28|TRBJ2-7|-
CASSLVRVEQYF
TGTGCCAGCAGTTTAGTCCGGGTCGAGCAGTACTTC
>-|TRBV18|TRBJ2-5|TRBD2
CASSPGGGLEETQYF
TGTGCCAGCTCACCAGGGGGGGGATTGGAAGAGACCCAGTACTTC
>-|TRBV30|TRBJ1-5|-
CAWTPQHGLLTQHF
TGTGCCTGGACCCCCCAGCACGGACTTTTAACCCAGCATTTT
>-|TRBV4-1|TRBJ2-2|-
CASSQDVRTTGAGELFF
TGCGCCAGCAGCCAAGACGTGAGGACGACGGGAGCCGGGGAGCTGTTTTTT
>-|TRBV9|TRBJ2-7|-
CASSVGSGGGSYEQYF
TGTGCCAGCAGCGTAGGAAGCGGAGGGGGTTCCTACGAGCAGTACTTC
>-|TRBV6-1|TRBJ2-7|-
CASSYTGHYEQYF
TGTGCCAGCAGTTATACAGGCCACTACGAGCAGTACTTC
>-|TRBV7-9|TRBJ2-7|TRBD2
CASSPGLAGIHEQYF
TGTGCCAGCAGCCCCGGACTAGCGGGGATCCACGAGCAGTACTTC
>-|TRBV10-2|TRBJ1-1|-
CASRRVSMNTEAFF
TGCGCCAGCAGGAGAGTGTCCATGAACACTGAAGCTTTCTTT
>-|TRBV6-1|TRBJ2-4|-
CASSEASSNIQYF
TGTGCCAGCAGTGAAGCGTCCTCAAACATTCAGTACTTC
>-|TRBV18|TRBJ2-3|-
CASSPREGDTQYF
TGTGCCAGCTCACCACGGGAAGGGGATACGCAGTATTTT
>-|TRBV7-9|TRBJ2-7|-
CASRPAPYEQYF
TGTGCCAGCAGACCCGCCCCCTACGAGCAGTACTTC
>-|TRBV11-3|TRBJ1-1|-
CASSLDGKNEAFF
TGTGCCAGCAGCTTAGACGGGAAAAATGAAGCTTTCTTT
>-|TRBV7-9|TRBJ2-7|TRBD2
CASSLGLAGVSEQYF
TGTGCCAGCAGCTTAGGGCTAGCGGGAGTATCCGAGCAGTACTTC
>-|TRBV10-1|TRBJ2-3|TRBD2
CASSESTSGRATQYF
TGCGCCAGCAGTGAGTCGACTAGCGGGAGGGCTACGCAGTATTTT
>once|TRBV5-6|TRBJ2-3|TRBD1
CASSGTGGIDTQYF
TGTGCCAGCAGCGGGACAGGGGGCATAGATACGCAGTATTTT
>-|TRBV5-1|TRBJ1-1|-
CASSFSGTGTEAFF
TGCGCCAGCAGCTTTTCGGGGACGGGCACTGAAGCTTTCTTT